This T cell receptor (beta chain) derives from a study of cytomegalovirus exposure and HLA in healthy donors. This clone was seen only a few times. PCR employed 60 Vbeta and 13 Jbeta primers. Produced via immunoSEQ multiplex PCR; TCRdb's table is partial and in-frame only. Of around 190,000 clones listed, under 85% are singletons. Trimming removed 1 base at V and 5 bases at J, with 9 bases between. CDR1 is GTSNPN, CDR2 SVGIG, per germline (reference sequence). The CDR3 has 13 amino acids. The source material was PBMCs. This receptor was obtained from a woman aged 18-29 years in good health and CMV-seronegative. V is TRBV30 and J is TRBJ2-1; perhaps TRBD2 as D (6 bases). The chain's CDR3 is CAWSGGLNNEQFF. As DNA, the CDR3 is TGTGCCTGGAGTGGGGGACTTAACAATGAGCAGTTCTTC. Full variable domain (missing parts from reference TRBV30 and TRBJ2-1): SQTIHQWPATLVQPVGSPLSLECTVEGTSNPNLYWYRQAAGRGLQLLFYSVGIGQISSEVPQNLSASRPQDRQFILSSKKLLLSDSGFYLCAWSGGLNNEQFFGPGTRLTVL.